This TCR beta chain was sequenced for a study of blood T cell repertoires in COVID-19. Study-level background: COVID-19 samples from acute and convalescent phases originated in the United States, Italy and Spain. The analysed material was cDNA or gDNA that came from T cells, B-cell-depleted T cells, or PBMCs.

V shed 0 bases and J 2 bases; nucleotides not matched to a gene: 5. The CDR3 is made up of 16 amino acids. Germline V lookup: CDR1 SEHNR, CDR2 FQNEAQ (reference sequence). Original processing notes: Estimated nucleated cell counts came from reference gene primer amplification. The table came from immunoSEQ multiplex PCR; TCRdb's copy has only in-frame clones and leaves some out. V, J and clone size are those of that table, while D and trimming were read from the DNA. The repertoire holds 300,000 or so clones, with 86% as singletons. The receptor comes from a woman aged 45-65 years with acute or convalescent COVID-19. This rearrangement joins TRBV7-9 to TRBJ2-7; 9 bases line up with TRBD1. Sequencing was carried out using peripheral blood. The CDR3 loop is CASSLAWTGEAYEQYF. Here the CDR3 DNA reads TGTGCCAGCAGCTTAGCGTGGACAGGGGAAGCCTACGAGCAGTACTTC.